These 10 T cell receptor beta chains were all obtained from the same sample, sequenced in a study of early T cells in non-severe SARS-CoV-2 infection. One entry per CDR3 protein results from TCRdb running MiXCR on the 5' RACE reads. The sample holds about 52,000 distinct CDR3 sequences, 6.5% to 9% seen once. Sequencing input: whole blood. These receptors were collected from an adult who was a healthcare worker with PCR-confirmed SARS-CoV-2 infection or an uninfected control (not recorded which).

This clonotype was counted only a few times. The chain combines TRBV5-4 with TRBJ2-5; tentative D call: TRBD2 (5 bases). The CDR3 runs 14 residues. Germline CDR1 SGHNT, CDR2 YYREEE (reference sequence). Trimming stripped 1 base from V and 2 bases from J, with 9 bases between. This CDR3 is CASSLQSGQETQYF. The DNA of the CDR3 is TGTGCCAGCAGCTTGCAAAGCGGACAAGAGACCCAGTACTTC.

The rearrangement uses TRBV19 and TRBJ1-1; TRBD1 is a possible D gene (5 bases). Germline values: CDR1 LNHDA, CDR2 SQIVND (reference sequence). V lost 3 bases to trimming and J lost 1 base, with 9 bases between them. CDR3 length equals 14 residues. The CDR3 loop reads CASSIGASNTEAFF. In nucleotides, the CDR3 is TGTGCCAGTAGTATCGGGGCCTCGAACACTGAAGCTTTCTTT.

This clonotype was picked up many times. This chain connects TRBV7-6 to TRBJ2-3; 13 bases agree with TRBD2. The ends lost 7 bases at V and 2 bases at J; junction bases unmatched: 6. The CDR3 runs to 16 residues. The germline CDR1 and CDR2 sequences are SGHVS and FNYEAQ. CDR3 DNA sequence: TGTGCCAGCACCACGGGACTAGCGGGGTTCACAGATACGCAGTATTTT. Protein: CASTTGLAGFTDTQYF.

This clonotype was seen repeatedly, ten times or more. The V call is TRBV5-1, the J call TRBJ1-1; 7 bases match TRBD1. J lost 0 bases, V lost 4 bases, and 6 bases had no gene match. The CDR3 covers 15 residues. CDR1 is SGHRS, CDR2 YFSETQ, per germline. The CDR3 sequence is CASSRRGGVNTEAFF. CDR3 sequence (DNA): TGCGCCAGCAGCCGGCGAGGGGGCGTGAACACTGAAGCTTTCTTT.

This clonotype has just a few counts. The chain couples TRBV12-3 or TRBV12-4 to TRBJ2-2; D is possibly TRBD2 (7 bases). The germline V and J ends were trimmed by 10 bases and 3 bases, with 24 bases remaining between them. The CDR3 sequence is 17 residues long. The DNA of the CDR3 is TGTGCCACATCAACCGACGGGGGGACAATGTACACCGGGGAGCTGTTTTTT. It translates to CATSTDGGTMYTGELFF.

V gene TRBV24-1 combines with J gene TRBJ2-1; maybe TRBD1 (6 bases). The germline V and J ends were trimmed by 3 bases and 10 bases, with 15 bases remaining between them. Germline-derived CDR1 and CDR2 are KGHDR and SFDVKD. The CDR3 has 14 residues. In DNA, the CDR3 is TGTGCCACCAGTGATGGTGGGGGCCTCTGGGAGCAGTTCTTC. Protein: CATSDGGGLWEQFF.

This clonotype has a handful of counts. This sequence joins TRBV7-8 and TRBJ1-2; 7 bases match TRBD1. The CDR3 is made up of 15 amino acids. Germline assignment: CDR1 SGHVS and CDR2 FQNEAQ. Unmatched junction bases numbered 7, after V lost 1 base and J lost 5 bases. The CDR3 DNA sequence: TGTGCCAGCAGCTTAGGGCTCGGGACAGCTTATGGCTACACCTTC. Its protein is CASSLGLGTAYGYTF. Complete variable domain (other parts from reference TRBV7-8 and TRBJ1-2): GAGVSQSPRYKVAKRGQDVALRCDPISGHVSLFWYQQALGQGPEFLTYFQNEAQLDKSGLPSDRFFAERPEGSVSTLKIQRTQQEDSAVYLCASSLGLGTAYGYTFGSGTRLTVV.

This clonotype has ten or more counts. The chain is built from TRBV6-5 and TRBJ1-1, with D perhaps matching TRBD1 (5 bases). This CDR3 has 13 amino acids. The V gene lost 2 bases and the J gene lost 4 bases, with 8 bases spanning the gap. CDR1 is MNHEY and CDR2 is SVGAGI in the germline V gene. The CDR3 loop reads CASSYSGATEAFF. For the CDR3, the DNA is TGTGCCAGCAGTTACAGCGGGGCCACTGAAGCTTTCTTT.

The chain recombines TRBV6-5 with TRBJ2-1; D unclear. The CDR3 is 13 amino acids. CDR1 is MNHEY, CDR2 SVGAGI, per germline. The V and J ends lost 0 bases and 4 bases respectively, with 4 bases between them. The CDR3 sequence is CASSYSTYNEQFF. CDR3 nucleotides: TGTGCCAGCAGTTACTCCACTTACAATGAGCAGTTCTTC.

This clonotype was recorded at least ten times. The chain has TRBV6-5 and TRBJ1-6; a possible D gene is TRBD1 (5 bases). V lost 7 bases and J 1 base, leaving 11 bases between the germline ends. Germline-derived CDR1 and CDR2 are MNHEY and SVGAGI. The CDR3 has 15 residues. The CDR3 protein is CASNFDSSYNSPLHF. DNA of the CDR3: TGTGCCAGCAACTTCGACAGTTCCTATAATTCACCCCTCCACTTT.